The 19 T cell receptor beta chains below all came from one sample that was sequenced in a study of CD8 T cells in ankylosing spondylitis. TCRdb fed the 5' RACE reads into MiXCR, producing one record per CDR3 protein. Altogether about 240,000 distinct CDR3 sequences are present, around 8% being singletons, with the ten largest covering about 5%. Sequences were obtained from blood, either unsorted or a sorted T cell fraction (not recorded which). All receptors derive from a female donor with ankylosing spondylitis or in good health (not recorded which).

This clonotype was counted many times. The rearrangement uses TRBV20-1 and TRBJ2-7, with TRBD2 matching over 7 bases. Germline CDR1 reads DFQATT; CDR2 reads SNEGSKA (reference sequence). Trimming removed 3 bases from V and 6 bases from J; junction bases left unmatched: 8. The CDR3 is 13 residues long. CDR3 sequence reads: CSASDGGMGEQYF. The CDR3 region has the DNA TGCAGTGCTAGTGACGGGGGGATGGGCGAGCAGTACTTC.

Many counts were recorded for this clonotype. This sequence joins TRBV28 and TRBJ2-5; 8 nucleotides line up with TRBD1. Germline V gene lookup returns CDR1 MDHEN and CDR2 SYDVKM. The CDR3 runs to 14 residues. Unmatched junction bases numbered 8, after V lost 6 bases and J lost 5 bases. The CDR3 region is CASRDDRGRETQYF. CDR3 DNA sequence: TGTGCCAGCAGAGACGACAGGGGTCGGGAGACCCAGTACTTC.

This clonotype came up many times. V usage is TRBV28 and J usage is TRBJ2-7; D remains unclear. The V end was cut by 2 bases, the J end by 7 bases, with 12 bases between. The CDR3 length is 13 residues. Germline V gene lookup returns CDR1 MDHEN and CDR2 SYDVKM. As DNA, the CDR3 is TGTGCCAGCAGTTTACCGGACGGTACAGAGCAGTACTTC. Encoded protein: CASSLPDGTEQYF.

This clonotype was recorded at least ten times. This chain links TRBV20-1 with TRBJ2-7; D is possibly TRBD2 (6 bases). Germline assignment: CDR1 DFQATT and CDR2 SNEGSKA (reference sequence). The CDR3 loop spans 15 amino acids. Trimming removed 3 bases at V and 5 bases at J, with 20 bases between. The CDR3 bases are TGCAGTGCTAGTCCTAGCGTTCCTCAAGGGGACGAGCAGTACTTC. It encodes CSASPSVPQGDEQYF.

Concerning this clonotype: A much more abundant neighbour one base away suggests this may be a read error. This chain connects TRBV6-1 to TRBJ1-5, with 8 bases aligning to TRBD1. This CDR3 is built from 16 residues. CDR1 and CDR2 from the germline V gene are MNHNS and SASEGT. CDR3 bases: TGTACCAGCAGTGAAAGACAGGGGTTGCCGAATCAGCCCCAGCATTTT. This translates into CTSSERQGLPNQPQHF.

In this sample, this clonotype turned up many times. The CDR3 is CSASSGSTTGELFF. The CDR3 coding sequence is TGCAGTGCTTCCAGCGGGAGTACCACCGGGGAGCTGTTTTTT. J is TRBJ2-2 and V is TRBV20-1; 8 bases align to TRBD2. J was trimmed by 4 bases and V by 5 bases; bases with no gene match: 6. Germline values: CDR1 DFQATT, CDR2 SNEGSKA (reference sequence). The CDR3 consists of 14 residues.

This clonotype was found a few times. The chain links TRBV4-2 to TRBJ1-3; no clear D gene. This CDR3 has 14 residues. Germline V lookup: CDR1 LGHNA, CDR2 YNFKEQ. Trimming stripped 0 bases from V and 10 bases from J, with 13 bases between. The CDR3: CASSQEGLPRTIYF. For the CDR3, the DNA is TGTGCCAGCAGCCAAGAGGGTCTCCCCAGGACCATATATTTT.

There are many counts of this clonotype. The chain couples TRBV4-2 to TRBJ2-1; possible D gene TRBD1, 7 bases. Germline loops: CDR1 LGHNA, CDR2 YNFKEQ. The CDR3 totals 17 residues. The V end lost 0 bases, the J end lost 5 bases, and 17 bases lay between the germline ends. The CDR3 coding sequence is TGTGCCAGCAGCCAAGAGGGCGGGAAACAGGGGAACAATGAGCAGTTCTTC. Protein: CASSQEGGKQGNNEQFF.

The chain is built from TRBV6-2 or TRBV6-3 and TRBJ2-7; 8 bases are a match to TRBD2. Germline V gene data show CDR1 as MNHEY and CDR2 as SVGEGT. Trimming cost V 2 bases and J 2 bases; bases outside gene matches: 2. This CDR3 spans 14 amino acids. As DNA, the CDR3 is TGTGCCAGCAGTTACACGCGGGGGGCCTACGAGCAGTACTTC. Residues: CASSYTRGAYEQYF.

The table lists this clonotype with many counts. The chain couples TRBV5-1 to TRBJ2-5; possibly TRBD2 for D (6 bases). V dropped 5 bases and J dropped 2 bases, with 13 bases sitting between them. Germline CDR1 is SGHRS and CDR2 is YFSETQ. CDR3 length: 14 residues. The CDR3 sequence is CASRRGGEQETQYF. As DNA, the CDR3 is TGCGCCAGCAGGCGCGGAGGGGAGCAAGAGACCCAGTACTTC. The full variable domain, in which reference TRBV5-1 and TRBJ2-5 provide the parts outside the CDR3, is KAGVTQTPRYLIKTRGQQVTLSCSPISGHRSVSWYQQTPGQGLQFLFEYFSETQRNKGNFPGRFSGRQFSNSRSEMNVSTLELGDSALYLCASRRGGEQETQYFGPGTRLLVL.

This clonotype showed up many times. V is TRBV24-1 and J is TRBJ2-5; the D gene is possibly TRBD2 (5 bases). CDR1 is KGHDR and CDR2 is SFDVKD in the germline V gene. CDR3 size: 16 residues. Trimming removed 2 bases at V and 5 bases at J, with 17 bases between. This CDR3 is CATSDSDSAEWETQYF. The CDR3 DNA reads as TGTGCCACCAGTGATTCGGACTCTGCGGAGTGGGAGACCCAGTACTTC.

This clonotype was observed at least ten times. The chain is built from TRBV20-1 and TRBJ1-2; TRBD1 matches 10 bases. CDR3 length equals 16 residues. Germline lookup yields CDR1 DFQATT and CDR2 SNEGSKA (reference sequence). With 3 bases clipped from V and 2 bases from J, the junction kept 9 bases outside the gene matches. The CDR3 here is CSASGIRTGGNYGYTF. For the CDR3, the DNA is TGCAGTGCTAGTGGTATTAGGACAGGGGGGAACTATGGCTACACCTTC.

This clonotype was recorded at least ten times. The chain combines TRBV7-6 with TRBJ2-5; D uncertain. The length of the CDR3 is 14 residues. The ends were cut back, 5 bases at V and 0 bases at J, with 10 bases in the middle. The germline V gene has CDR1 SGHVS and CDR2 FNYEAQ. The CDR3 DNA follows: TGTGCCAGCAGCCCAGGTGGGAACCAAGAGACCCAGTACTTC. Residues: CASSPGGNQETQYF.

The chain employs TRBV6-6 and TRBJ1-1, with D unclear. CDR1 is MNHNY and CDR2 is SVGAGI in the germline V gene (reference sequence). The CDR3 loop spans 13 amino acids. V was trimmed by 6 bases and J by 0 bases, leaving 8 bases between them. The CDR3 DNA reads TGTGCCAGCAGGATGGTCATGAACACTGAAGCTTTCTTT. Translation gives CASRMVMNTEAFF.

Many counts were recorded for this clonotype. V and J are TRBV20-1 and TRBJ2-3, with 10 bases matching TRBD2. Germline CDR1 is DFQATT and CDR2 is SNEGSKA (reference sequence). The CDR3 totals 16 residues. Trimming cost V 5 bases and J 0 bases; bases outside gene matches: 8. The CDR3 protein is CSAGLAESPSTDTQYF. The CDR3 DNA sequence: TGCAGTGCTGGACTAGCGGAGTCTCCTAGCACAGATACGCAGTATTTT.

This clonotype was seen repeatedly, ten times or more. CDR3 sequence: CASSYGRYYEQYF. CDR3 nucleotides: TGTGCCAGCAGTTACGGCAGGTACTACGAGCAGTACTTC. The V and J genes are TRBV6-5 and TRBJ2-7; no definite D call. Germline V CDR1 and CDR2: MNHEY, SVGAGI. The CDR3 has 13 amino acids. The V and J ends lost 2 bases and 3 bases respectively, with 8 bases between them.

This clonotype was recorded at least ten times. CDR3 coding DNA: TGTGCCAGCAGCTTACGGACAGGGACCTACGAGCAGTACTTC. This translates into CASSLRTGTYEQYF. The chain joins TRBV7-2 to TRBJ2-7; 8 nucleotides match TRBD1. In germline, CDR1 is SGHTA, CDR2 FQGNSA. The J segment lost 2 bases and the V segment lost 2 bases, leaving 2 bases of the junction unmatched. The CDR3 contains 14 residues.

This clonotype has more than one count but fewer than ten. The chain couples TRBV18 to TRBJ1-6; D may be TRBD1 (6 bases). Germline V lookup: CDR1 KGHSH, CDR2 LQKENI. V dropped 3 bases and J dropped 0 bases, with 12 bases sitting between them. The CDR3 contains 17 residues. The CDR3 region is CASSPADRFSYNSPLHF. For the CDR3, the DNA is TGTGCCAGCTCACCGGCCGACAGGTTCTCCTATAATTCACCCCTCCACTTT.

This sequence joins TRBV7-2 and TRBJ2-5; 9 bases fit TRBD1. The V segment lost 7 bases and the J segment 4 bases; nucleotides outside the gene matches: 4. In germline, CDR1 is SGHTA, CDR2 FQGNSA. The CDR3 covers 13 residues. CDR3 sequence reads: CASTKQGAETQYF. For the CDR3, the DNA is TGTGCCAGCACCAAACAGGGGGCAGAGACCCAGTACTTC.